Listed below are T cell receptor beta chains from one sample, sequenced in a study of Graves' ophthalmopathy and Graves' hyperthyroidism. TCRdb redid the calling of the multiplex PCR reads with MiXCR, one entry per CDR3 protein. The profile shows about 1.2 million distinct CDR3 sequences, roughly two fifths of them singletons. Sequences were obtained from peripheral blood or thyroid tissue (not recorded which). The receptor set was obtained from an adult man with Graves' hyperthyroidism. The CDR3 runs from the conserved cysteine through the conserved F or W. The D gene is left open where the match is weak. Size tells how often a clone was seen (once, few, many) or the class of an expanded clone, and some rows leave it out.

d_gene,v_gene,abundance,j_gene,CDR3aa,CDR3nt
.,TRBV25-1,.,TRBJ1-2,CASSVDGGPYGYTF,TGTGCCAGCAGTGTCGATGGGGGCCCCTATGGCTACACCTTC
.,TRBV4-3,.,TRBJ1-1,CASSPNRGNRNTEAFF,TGCGCCAGCAGCCCCAACCGAGGGAATCGGAACACTGAAGCTTTCTTT
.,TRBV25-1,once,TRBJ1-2,CASSLWGTANYGYTF,TGTGCCAGCAGTTTGTGGGGGACTGCTAACTATGGCTACACCTTC
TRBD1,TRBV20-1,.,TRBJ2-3,CSGISGQATDTQYF,TGCAGTGGCATATCGGGACAGGCCACAGATACGCAGTATTTT
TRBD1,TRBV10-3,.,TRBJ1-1,CAISESGQGGTEAFF,TGTGCCATCAGTGAGTCAGGACAGGGTGGAACTGAAGCTTTCTTT
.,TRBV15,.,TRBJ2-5,CATSRVGEIQETQYF,TGTGCCACCAGCAGAGTTGGGGAAATACAAGAGACCCAGTACTTC
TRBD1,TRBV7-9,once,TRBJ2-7,CASSQGTGSTEQYF,TGTGCCAGCAGCCAAGGGACAGGATCTACCGAGCAGTACTTC
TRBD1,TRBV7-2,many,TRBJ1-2,CASSQGQGLYGYTF,TGTGCCAGCAGCCAGGGACAGGGTCTCTATGGCTACACCTTC
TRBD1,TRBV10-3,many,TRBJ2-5,CAISPMTGGDGQETQYF,TGTGCCATCAGTCCCATGACAGGGGGCGACGGCCAAGAGACCCAGTACTTC
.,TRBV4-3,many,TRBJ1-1,CASSQDTVNTEAFF,TGCGCCAGCAGCCAAGATACAGTGAACACTGAAGCTTTCTTT
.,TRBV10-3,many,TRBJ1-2,CAISDVGETGGYTF,TGTGCCATCAGTGATGTTGGGGAGACGGGTGGCTACACCTTC
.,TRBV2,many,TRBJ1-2,CASVKAWDGYTF,TGTGCCAGCGTTAAGGCGTGGGATGGCTACACCTTC
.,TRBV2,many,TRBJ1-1,CASMLGPEAFF,TGTGCCAGCATGCTGGGTCCTGAAGCTTTCTTT
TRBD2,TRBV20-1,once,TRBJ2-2,CSARGTLAGVTVGELFF,TGCAGTGCTAGAGGAACGCTAGCGGGAGTAACTGTCGGGGAGCTGTTTTTT
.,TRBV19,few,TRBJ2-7,CASSGSALPTYEQYF,TGTGCCAGTTCGGGATCAGCCCTACCTACCTACGAGCAGTACTTC
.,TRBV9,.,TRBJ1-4,CVSSGGRREGSEKLFF,TGTGTCAGCAGCGGGGGGAGGAGGGAGGGAAGCGAAAAACTGTTTTTT
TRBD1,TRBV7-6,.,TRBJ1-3,CASSLQGAGAGNTIYF,TGTGCCAGCAGCCTTCAGGGGGCCGGGGCGGGAAACACCATATATTTT
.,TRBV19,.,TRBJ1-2,CAWSVRRTYGYTF,TGTGCCTGGAGTGTCCGAAGGACCTATGGCTACACCTTC
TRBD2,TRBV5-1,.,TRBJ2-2,CASSSGGRDEQFF,TGCGCCAGCAGCTCGGGAGGTCGGGACGAGCAGTTTTTT
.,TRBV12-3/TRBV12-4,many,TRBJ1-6,CASTSREGVLHF,TGTGCCAGCACCAGTCGGGAGGGGGTCCTCCACTTT
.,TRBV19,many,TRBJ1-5,CASSIDRARQPQHF,TGTGCCAGTAGTATAGATCGGGCCCGTCAGCCCCAGCATTTT
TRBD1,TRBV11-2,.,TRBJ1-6,CASSPRGQGVSSPLHF,TGTGCCAGCAGCCCACGAGGACAGGGGGTTTCTTCACCCCTCCACTTT
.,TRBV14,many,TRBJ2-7,CASSQDANSYEQYF,TGTGCCAGCAGCCAAGATGCTAACTCCTACGAGCAGTACTTC
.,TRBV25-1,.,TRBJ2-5,CASSDPNRVETQYF,TGTGCCAGCAGTGACCCTAACAGGGTAGAGACCCAGTACTTC
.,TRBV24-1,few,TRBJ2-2,CASSIPYSPGELFF,TGTGCCAGTAGTATCCCCTATTCCCCCGGGGAGCTGTTTTTT
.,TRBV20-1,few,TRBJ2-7,CSASGLAEQYF,TGCAGTGCTAGTGGTCTAGCCGAGCAGTACTTC
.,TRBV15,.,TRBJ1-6,CATSSERGGSPLHF,TGTGCCACCAGCAGTGAAAGGGGGGGTTCACCCCTCCACTTT
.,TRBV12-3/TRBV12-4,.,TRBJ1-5,CASSFMDQPQHF,TGTGCCAGCAGTTTTATGGATCAGCCCCAGCATTTT
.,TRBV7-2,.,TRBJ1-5,CASSVEGGRDQPQHF,TGTGCCAGCAGCGTTGAAGGCGGACGAGACCAGCCCCAGCATTTT
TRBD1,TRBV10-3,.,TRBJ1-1,CAISEGGQLNTEAFF,TGTGCCATCAGTGAGGGGGGACAGCTGAACACTGAAGCTTTCTTT
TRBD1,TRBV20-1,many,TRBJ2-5,CSAGPLDRVQETQYF,TGCAGTGCTGGACCTTTGGACAGGGTACAAGAGACCCAGTACTTC
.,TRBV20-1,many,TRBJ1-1,CSARTTDGRESEAFF,TGCAGTGCTAGAACTACGGACGGACGGGAATCTGAAGCTTTCTTT
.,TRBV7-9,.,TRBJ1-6,CASSARDLGISPLHF,TGTGCCAGCAGCGCCCGGGATCTAGGGATTTCACCCCTCCACTTT
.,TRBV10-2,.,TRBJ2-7,CASSYVVPTLPYEQYF,TGCGCCAGCAGTTACGTGGTCCCGACCTTACCCTACGAGCAGTACTTC
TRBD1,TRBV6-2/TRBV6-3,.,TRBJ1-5,CASTQDRRSQPQHF,TGTGCCAGCACCCAGGACAGGCGAAGTCAGCCCCAGCATTTT
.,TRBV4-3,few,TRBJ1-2,CASSPTEGLRGYGYTF,TGCGCCAGCAGTCCGACTGAGGGTCTGCGGGGATATGGCTACACCTTC
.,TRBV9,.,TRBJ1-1,CARQENGVNTEAFF,TGTGCCCGGCAGGAAAATGGGGTTAACACTGAAGCTTTCTTT
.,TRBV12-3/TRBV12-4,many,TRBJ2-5,CASSLLGVQETQYF,TGTGCCAGCAGTTTATTAGGTGTACAAGAGACCCAGTACTTC